The 21 T cell receptor beta chains in this list originate from one sample, sequenced in a study of Ad26.COV2.S vaccination and SARS-CoV-2 variants (dated by TCRdb to about 2021). Libraries were constructed by the immunoSEQ multiplex PCR assay. As stored in TCRdb, this immuneACCESS dataset retains in-frame rearrangements with V and J assigned. A fraction of the clones does not appear; measured against another copy, unresolved V genes explain less than half of the discrepancy, and the remainder lacks a known reason. This sample holds 350,000 to 500,000 clones; 75% to 95% were observed only once. The ten top clones hold 12% of the sample. The sample's treatment or condition, from its label and the paper: some 19 received Ad26.COV2.S at low or high dose, single or two shots; a few received placebo; per-sample allocation not given. For vaccine and placebo recipients, repertoires were sequenced using samples collected on day 63 after the first injection.

The specimen comprised peripheral blood, sampled in a trial of Ad26.COV2.S vaccine versus placebo. These receptors all come from a person between 18 and 65 years old who received the Ad26.COV2.S COVID-19 vaccine or a placebo.

This chain joins TRBV7-9 and TRBJ2-5; 9 bases line up with TRBD1. Losses at the gene ends were 4 bases for V and 8 bases for J; bases not matched to a gene: 8. In germline, CDR1 is SEHNR, CDR2 FQNEAQ (reference sequence). The CDR3 covers 14 residues. CDR3 loop: CASSSGQGGGTQYF. The CDR3, as DNA: TGTGCCAGCAGCTCGGGACAGGGCGGAGGAACCCAGTACTTC.

This clone came up once. The chain carries TRBV10-3 and TRBJ2-7; 7 bases line up with TRBD1. This CDR3 comprises 16 residues. After removal of 0 bases from V and 7 bases from J, the junction contained 12 bases not matched to a gene. From germline, CDR1 is ENHRY and CDR2 SYGVKD. As DNA, the CDR3 is TGTGCCATCAGTGAGTCGGGGGACAGTGTGAGGAAGGAGCAGTACTTC. Protein product: CAISESGDSVRKEQYF.

CDR3 sequence reads: CASSKASSRLAIQETQYF. The CDR3 DNA sequence: TGTGCCAGCAGCAAAGCCTCCTCTAGACTAGCGATCCAAGAGACCCAGTACTTC. The chain is built from TRBV21-1 and TRBJ2-5; no check of the table's D call, TRBD2, against the DNA was made. TRBV21-1 is classified as a pseudogene. The CDR3 extends over 18 amino acids.

V usage is TRBV30 and J usage is TRBJ1-2, with 7 positions matching TRBD1. Germline assignment: CDR1 GTSNPN and CDR2 SVGIG (reference sequence). Trimming at V came to 8 bases and at J to 8 bases, leaving 8 bases not matched to a gene. The CDR3 loop spans 11 amino acids. The CDR3 loop reads CAVTGVGGYTF. CDR3 nucleotides: TGTGCCGTTACAGGGGTCGGAGGCTACACCTTC.

The sample holds one count of this clone. This chain links TRBV10-3 with TRBJ2-5; 13 positions agree with TRBD2. This CDR3 is 16 amino acids long. CDR1 is ENHRY, CDR2 SYGVKD, per germline. V gave up 5 bases and J gave up 3 bases; unmatched junction bases: 6. CDR3 sequence reads: CAISKGTSGTEETQYF. The CDR3 DNA follows: TGTGCCATCAGTAAAGGGACTAGCGGGACTGAAGAGACCCAGTACTTC.

J is TRBJ2-1 and V is TRBV6-2 or TRBV6-3; no reliable D call. This CDR3 has 13 residues. The germline CDR1 and CDR2 sequences are MNHEY and SVGEGT. V lost 2 bases and J 0 bases, leaving 2 bases between the germline ends. CDR3 coding DNA: TGTGCCAGCAGTTACAGCTCCTACAATGAGCAGTTCTTC. Residues: CASSYSSYNEQFF.

V is TRBV11-1 and J is TRBJ2-7; D may be TRBD1 (5 bases). Germline CDR1 and CDR2: SGHAT and FQDESV (reference sequence). Trimming shortened V by 4 bases and J by 0 bases, and 13 bases separated the two germline ends. CDR3 length: 15 amino acids. CDR3: CASSSWTRGSYEQYF. The DNA of the CDR3 is TGTGCCAGCAGCTCTTGGACACGAGGCTCCTACGAGCAGTACTTC.

V and J are TRBV10-1 and TRBJ1-6; perhaps TRBD1 as D (5 bases). This CDR3 is built from 15 residues. V was shortened by 5 bases and J by 5 bases, with 13 bases between the two germline ends. Per germline, CDR1 WNHNN and CDR2 SYGVQD (reference sequence). The CDR3, as DNA: TGCGCCAGCAGTAACCCGGGACTGAATAATTCACCCCTCCACTTT. Translating it yields CASSNPGLNNSPLHF.

The chain uses TRBV2 and TRBJ2-1; possible D gene TRBD2, 5 bases. The germline gives CDR1 SNHLY, CDR2 FYNNEI. CDR3 size: 15 residues. The V end lost 5 bases, the J end lost 0 bases, and 11 bases lay between the germline ends. CDR3 bases: TGTGCCAGCAGTCTCGAGCGGAGCTCCTACAATGAGCAGTTCTTC. Translated, it gives CASSLERSSYNEQFF.

This clone was detected only once. The CDR3 is CASSESNDPNQPQHF. CDR3 nucleotides: TGCGCCAGCAGTGAGTCGAACGACCCCAATCAGCCCCAGCATTTT. This chain joins TRBV10-2 and TRBJ1-5; D not resolved. The CDR3 totals 15 residues. Germline lookup yields CDR1 WSHSY and CDR2 SAAADI. The ends were cut back, 0 bases at V and 3 bases at J, with 9 bases in the middle.

The chain joins TRBV7-8 to TRBJ2-7; D gene unclear. V was cut by 1 base and J by 0 bases, with 4 bases left in between. Germline V gene data show CDR1 as SGHVS and CDR2 as FQNEAQ. The length of the CDR3 is 13 residues. Here the CDR3 reads CASSLVSSYEQYF. DNA for the CDR3: TGTGCCAGCAGCTTAGTCAGCTCCTACGAGCAGTACTTC.

The chain uses TRBV10-3 and TRBJ2-7; possibly TRBD1 for D (6 bases). This CDR3 is built from 16 residues. The germline V gene has CDR1 ENHRY and CDR2 SYGVKD. With 2 bases removed from V and 3 bases from J, the gap between germline ends came to 17 bases. The CDR3 nucleotides are TGTGCCATCAGTGAGCCCGACCGGACAGTCAGCTACGAGCAGTACTTC. The encoded protein is CAISEPDRTVSYEQYF.

This chain joins TRBV29-1 and TRBJ2-7; D is ambiguous. V lost 4 bases and J lost 10, with 20 bases in between. Germline assignment: CDR1 SQVTM and CDR2 ANQGSEA. CDR3 length: 13 residues. Here the CDR3 reads CSVVNAPMTSQYF. The DNA of the CDR3 is TGCAGCGTTGTGAACGCGCCCATGACGAGCCAGTACTTC.

The chain couples TRBV28 to TRBJ2-1, with TRBD1 matching over 9 bases. Germline CDR1 reads MDHEN; CDR2 reads SYDVKM. V trimming: 6 bases; J trimming: 3 bases; junction bases outside the gene matches: 6. The CDR3 contains 15 residues. The chain's CDR3 is CASRSRDRVYNEQFF. The CDR3, as DNA: TGTGCCAGCAGGTCCCGGGACAGGGTCTACAATGAGCAGTTCTTC. Using reference TRBV28 and TRBJ2-1 for the parts outside the CDR3, the full variable domain is DVKVTQSSRYLVKRTGEKVFLECVQDMDHENMFWYRQDPGLGLRLIYFSYDVKMKEKGDIPEGYSVSREKKERFSLILESASTNQTSMYLCASRSRDRVYNEQFFGPGTRLTVL.

The chain joins TRBV7-9 to TRBJ2-7; no clear D gene. The CDR3 runs to 11 residues. Germline lookup yields CDR1 SEHNR and CDR2 FQNEAQ (reference sequence). With 5 bases removed from V and 3 bases from J, the gap between germline ends came to 5 bases. The CDR3 nucleotides read TGTGCCAGCAGCAAAAACTACGAGCAGTACTTC. It codes for CASSKNYEQYF. Using reference TRBV7-9 and TRBJ2-7 for the parts outside the CDR3, the full variable domain is DTGVSQNPRHKITKRGQNVTFRCDPISEHNRLYWYRQTLGQGPEFLTYFQNEAQLEKSRLLSDRFSAERPKGSFSTLEIQRTEQGDSAMYLCASSKNYEQYFGPGTRLTVT.

This chain connects TRBV7-3 to TRBJ2-7; D may be TRBD2 (5 bases). Germline values: CDR1 SGHTA, CDR2 FQGTGA. With 0 bases removed from V and 4 bases from J, the gap between germline ends came to 13 bases. The CDR3 extends over 15 amino acids. The CDR3 sequence: CASSLTPSGAYEQYF. In DNA, the CDR3 is TGTGCCAGCAGCTTAACCCCGAGCGGAGCGTACGAGCAGTACTTC.

Regarding this clone: Other DNA sequences in the same sample also yield this CDR3. This sequence joins TRBV7-2 and TRBJ1-2; tentatively, D is TRBD1 (5 bases). V lost 3 bases and J lost 3, with 11 bases in between. The germline CDR1 and CDR2 sequences are SGHTA and FQGNSA. This CDR3 contains 14 residues. The CDR3 reads CASSFQGGDYGYTF. The CDR3 nucleotides read TGTGCCAGCAGCTTTCAGGGTGGTGACTATGGCTACACCTTC. Supplemented by reference TRBV7-2 and TRBJ1-2, the full variable domain reads GAGVSQSPSNKVTEKGKDVELRCDPISGHTALYWYRQSLGQGLEFLIYFQGNSAPDKSGLPSDRFSAERTGGSVSTLTIQRTQQEDSAVYLCASSFQGGDYGYTFGSGTRLTVV.

The rearrangement joins TRBV2 to TRBJ1-2; the match to TRBD1 covers 7 bases. Unmatched junction bases numbered 6, after V lost 10 bases and J lost 7 bases. CDR1 SNHLY and CDR2 FYNNEI come from the germline V gene. The CDR3 totals 11 residues. DNA of the CDR3: TGTGCCACCGGGACAGCCAGTGGCTACACCTTC. It encodes CATGTASGYTF.

The V gene is TRBV5-1, the J gene TRBJ2-1, with 7 bases that match TRBD1. Trimming took 4 bases from V and 6 from J; bases not matched to a gene: 4. The CDR3 runs 13 residues. Germline V lookup: CDR1 SGHRS, CDR2 YFSETQ. CDR3 DNA: TGCGCCAGCAGCGTACAGGGGATCAATGAGCAGTTCTTC. Its translation: CASSVQGINEQFF.

This chain connects TRBV7-9 to TRBJ2-4; TRBD1 matches 8 bases. Germline assignment: CDR1 SEHNR and CDR2 FQNEAQ (reference sequence). With 5 bases clipped from V and 0 bases from J, the junction kept 6 bases outside the gene matches. This CDR3 has 16 residues. For the CDR3, the DNA is TGTGCCAGCAGCCCTCGACAGGGGCTAGCCAAAAACATTCAGTACTTC. Translating gives CASSPRQGLAKNIQYF.

The chain recombines TRBV12-5 with TRBJ2-5; D may be TRBD1 or TRBD2 (5 bases each). With 0 bases removed from V and 5 bases from J, the gap between germline ends came to 16 bases. Germline V lookup: CDR1 LGHNT, CDR2 FRNRAP. This CDR3 contains 16 residues. This CDR3 reads CASGLVIGATGETQYF. The CDR3 DNA reads as TGTGCTAGTGGTTTGGTAATTGGGGCGACGGGGGAGACCCAGTACTTC. Based on the CDR3 plus reference TRBV12-5 and TRBJ2-5, the full variable domain is DARVTQTPRHKVTEMGQEVTMRCQPILGHNTVFWYRQTMMQGLELLAYFRNRAPLDDSGMPKDRFSAEMPDATLATLKIQPSEPRDSAVYFCASGLVIGATGETQYFGPGTRLLVL.